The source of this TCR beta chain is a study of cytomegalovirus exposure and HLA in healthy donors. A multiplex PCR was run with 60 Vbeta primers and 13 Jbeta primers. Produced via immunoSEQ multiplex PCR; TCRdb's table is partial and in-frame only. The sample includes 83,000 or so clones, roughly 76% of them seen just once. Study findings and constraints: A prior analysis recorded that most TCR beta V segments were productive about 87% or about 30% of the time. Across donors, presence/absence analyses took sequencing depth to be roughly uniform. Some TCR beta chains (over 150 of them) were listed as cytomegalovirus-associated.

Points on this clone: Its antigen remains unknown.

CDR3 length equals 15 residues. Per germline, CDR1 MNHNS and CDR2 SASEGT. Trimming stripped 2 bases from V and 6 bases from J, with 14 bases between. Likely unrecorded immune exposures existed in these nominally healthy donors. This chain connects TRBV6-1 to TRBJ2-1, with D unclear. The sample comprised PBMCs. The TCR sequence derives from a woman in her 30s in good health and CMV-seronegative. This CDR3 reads CASSEITALGNEQFF. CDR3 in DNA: TGTGCCAGCAGTGAAATTACAGCCTTGGGCAATGAGCAGTTCTTC.